This T cell receptor beta chain was captured by sequencing in a study of shared clonotypes between healthy human individuals. Germline V lookup: CDR1 SGHDN, CDR2 FVKESK. V lost 5 bases, J lost 0 bases, and 4 bases stayed unmatched. This CDR3 region has 16 residues. Assay used: immunoSEQ multiplex PCR; TCRdb lists only in-frame clones, some missing. Seen here are about 1.1 million clones, around 78% observed once, and the top ten hold under 0.6%. This clonotype originated in a man younger than 30 in good health. Some clones in this sample may be carry-over from other donors' samples. The specimen sequenced was memory CD4+ T cells from PBMCs. Subset denoted: CD45RA-negative fraction. V is TRBV14 and J is TRBJ2-3; 11 bases align to TRBD2. In nucleotides, the CDR3 is TGTGCCAGCAGCGAGGGACTAGCGGCTAGCACAGATACGCAGTATTTT. This gives the protein CASSEGLAASTDTQYF.